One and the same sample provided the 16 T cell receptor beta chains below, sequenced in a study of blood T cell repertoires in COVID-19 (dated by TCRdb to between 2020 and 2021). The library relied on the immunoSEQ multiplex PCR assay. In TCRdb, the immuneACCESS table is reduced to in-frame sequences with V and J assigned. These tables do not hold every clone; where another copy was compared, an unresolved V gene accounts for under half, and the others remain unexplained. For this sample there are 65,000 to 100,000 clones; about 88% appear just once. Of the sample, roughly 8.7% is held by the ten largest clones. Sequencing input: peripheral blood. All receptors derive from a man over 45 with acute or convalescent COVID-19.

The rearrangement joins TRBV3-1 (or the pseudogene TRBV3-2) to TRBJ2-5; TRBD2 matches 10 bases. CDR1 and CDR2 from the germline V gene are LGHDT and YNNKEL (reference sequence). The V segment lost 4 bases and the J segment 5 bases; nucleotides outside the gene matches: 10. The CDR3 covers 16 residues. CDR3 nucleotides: TGTGCCAGCAGCCCCCGGGGTAGCGGGGGGCGGGAGACCCAGTACTTC. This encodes CASSPRGSGGRETQYF.

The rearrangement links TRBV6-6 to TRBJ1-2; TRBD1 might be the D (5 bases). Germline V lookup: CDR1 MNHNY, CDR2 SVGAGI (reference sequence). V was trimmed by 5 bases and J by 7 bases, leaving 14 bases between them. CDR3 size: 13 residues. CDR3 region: CASSPTNQGGYTF. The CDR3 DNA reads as TGTGCCAGCAGTCCTACTAATCAGGGTGGCTACACCTTC.

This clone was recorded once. The CDR3 DNA reads TGTGCCAGCAGCCTATCAACAGGGAGGGGGACTGAAGCTTTCTTT. Translating it yields CASSLSTGRGTEAFF. The V and J genes are TRBV11-2 and TRBJ1-1; a weak D match, TRBD1 (6 bases). CDR1 and CDR2 from the germline V gene are SGHAT and FQNNGV. The CDR3 has 15 residues. V lost 5 bases and J 5 bases, leaving 18 bases between the germline ends.

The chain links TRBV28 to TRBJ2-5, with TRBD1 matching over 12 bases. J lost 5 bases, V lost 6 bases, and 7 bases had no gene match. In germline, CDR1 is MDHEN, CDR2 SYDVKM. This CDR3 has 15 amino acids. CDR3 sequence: CASSSGQGALETQYF. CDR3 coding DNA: TGTGCCAGCAGCTCGGGACAGGGGGCTTTGGAGACCCAGTACTTC. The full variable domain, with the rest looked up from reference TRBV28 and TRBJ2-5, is DVKVTQSSRYLVKRTGEKVFLECVQDMDHENMFWYRQDPGLGLRLIYFSYDVKMKEKGDIPEGYSVSREKKERFSLILESASTNQTSMYLCASSSGQGALETQYFGPGTRLLVL.

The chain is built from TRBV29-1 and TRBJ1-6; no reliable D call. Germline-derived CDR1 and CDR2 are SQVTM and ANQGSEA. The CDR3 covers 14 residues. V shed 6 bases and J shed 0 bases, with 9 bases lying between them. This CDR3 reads CSVTEGSYNSPLHF. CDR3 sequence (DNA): TGCAGCGTCACCGAGGGCTCCTATAATTCACCCCTCCACTTT.

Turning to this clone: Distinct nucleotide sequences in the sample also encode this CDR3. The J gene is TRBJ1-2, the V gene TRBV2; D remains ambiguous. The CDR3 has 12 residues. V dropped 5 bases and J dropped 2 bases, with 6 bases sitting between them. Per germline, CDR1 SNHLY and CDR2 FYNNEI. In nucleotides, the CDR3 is TGTGCCAGCAGTTTAGAAAACTATGGCTACACCTTC. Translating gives CASSLENYGYTF.

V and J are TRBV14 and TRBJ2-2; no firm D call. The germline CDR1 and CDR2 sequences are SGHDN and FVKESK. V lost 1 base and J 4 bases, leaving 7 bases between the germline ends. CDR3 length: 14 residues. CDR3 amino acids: CASSQVTSTGELFF. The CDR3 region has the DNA TGTGCCAGCAGCCAAGTAACCAGCACCGGGGAGCTGTTTTTT.

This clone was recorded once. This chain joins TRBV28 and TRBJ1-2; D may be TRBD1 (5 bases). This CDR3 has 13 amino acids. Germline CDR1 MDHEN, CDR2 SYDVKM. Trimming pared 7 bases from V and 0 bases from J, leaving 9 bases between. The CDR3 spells CASTIQANYGYTF. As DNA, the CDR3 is TGTGCCAGCACCATACAGGCTAACTATGGCTACACCTTC.

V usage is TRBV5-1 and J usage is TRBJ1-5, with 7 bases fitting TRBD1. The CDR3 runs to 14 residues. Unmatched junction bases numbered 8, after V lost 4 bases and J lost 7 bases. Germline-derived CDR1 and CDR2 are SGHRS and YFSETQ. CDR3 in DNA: TGCGCCAGCAGCCCGGGGACAGAGGGACAGCCCCAGCATTTT. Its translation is CASSPGTEGQPQHF.

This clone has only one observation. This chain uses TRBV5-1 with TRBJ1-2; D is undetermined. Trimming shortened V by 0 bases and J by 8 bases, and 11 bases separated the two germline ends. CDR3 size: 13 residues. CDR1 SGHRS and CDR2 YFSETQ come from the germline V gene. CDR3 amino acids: CASSLDSLLGYTF. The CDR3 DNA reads TGCGCCAGCAGCTTGGACAGCCTCTTGGGCTACACCTTC.

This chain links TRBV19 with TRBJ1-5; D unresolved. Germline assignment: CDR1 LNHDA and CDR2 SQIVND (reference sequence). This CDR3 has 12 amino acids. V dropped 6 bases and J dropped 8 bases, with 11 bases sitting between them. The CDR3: CASRRVGEPQHF. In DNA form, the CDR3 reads TGTGCCAGTAGAAGGGTCGGGGAGCCCCAGCATTTT.

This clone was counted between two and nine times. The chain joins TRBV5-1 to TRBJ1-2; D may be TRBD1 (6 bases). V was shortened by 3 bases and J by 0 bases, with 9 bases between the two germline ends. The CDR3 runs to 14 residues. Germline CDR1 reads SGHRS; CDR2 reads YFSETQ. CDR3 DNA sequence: TGCGCCAGCAGCTCTGGGACAACTAACTATGGCTACACCTTC. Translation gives CASSSGTTNYGYTF.

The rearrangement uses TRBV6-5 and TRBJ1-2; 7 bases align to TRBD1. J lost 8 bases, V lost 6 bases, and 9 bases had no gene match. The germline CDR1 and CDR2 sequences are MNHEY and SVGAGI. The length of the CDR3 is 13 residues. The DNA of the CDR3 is TGTGCCAGCAGGGGCCAGGGGGATGTCGGCTACACCTTC. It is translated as CASRGQGDVGYTF.

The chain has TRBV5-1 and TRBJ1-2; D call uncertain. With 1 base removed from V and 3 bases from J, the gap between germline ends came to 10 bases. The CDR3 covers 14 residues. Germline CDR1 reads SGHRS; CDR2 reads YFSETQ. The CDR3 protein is CASSLFSGDYGYTF. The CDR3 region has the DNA TGCGCCAGCAGCTTGTTTTCCGGGGACTATGGCTACACCTTC. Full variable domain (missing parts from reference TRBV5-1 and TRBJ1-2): KAGVTQTPRYLIKTRGQQVTLSCSPISGHRSVSWYQQTPGQGLQFLFEYFSETQRNKGNFPGRFSGRQFSNSRSEMNVSTLELGDSALYLCASSLFSGDYGYTFGSGTRLTVV.

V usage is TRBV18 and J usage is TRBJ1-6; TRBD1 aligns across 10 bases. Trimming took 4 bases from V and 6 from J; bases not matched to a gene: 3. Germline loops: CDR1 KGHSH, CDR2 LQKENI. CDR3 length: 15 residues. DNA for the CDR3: TGTGCCAGCTCACTCCGGGACAGGGGTAATTCACCCCTCCACTTT. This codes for CASSLRDRGNSPLHF.

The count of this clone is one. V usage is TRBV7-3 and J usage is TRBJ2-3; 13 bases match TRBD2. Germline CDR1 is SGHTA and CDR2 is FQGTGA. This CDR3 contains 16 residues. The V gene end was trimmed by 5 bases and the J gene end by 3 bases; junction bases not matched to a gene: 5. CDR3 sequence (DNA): TGTGCCAGCAGCCTACTAGCGGGGGGGAGGACAGATACGCAGTATTTT. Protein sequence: CASSLLAGGRTDTQYF.